One and the same sample provided the 25 T cell receptor beta chains below, sequenced in a study of cytomegalovirus exposure and HLA in healthy donors. Sequencing used immunoSEQ multiplex PCR; TCRdb keeps in-frame clones, though not all of them. This sample carries fewer than 250,000 clones, approximately 87% of them seen once, and the ten largest clones take about 3%. The source material was PBMCs. These receptors all come from a man younger than 30 in good health and CMV-seronegative.

The chain uses TRBV28 and TRBJ1-1; TRBD1 agrees at 8 bases. V was clipped by 5 bases and J by 1 base; unmatched bases: 6. Germline V gene lookup returns CDR1 MDHEN and CDR2 SYDVKM. The CDR3 has 15 residues. This chain's CDR3 is CASSGTGVENTEAFF. DNA of the CDR3: TGTGCCAGCAGTGGGACAGGTGTTGAGAACACTGAAGCTTTCTTT.

This sequence joins TRBV6-6 and TRBJ2-1; D is perhaps TRBD2 (6 bases). This CDR3 has 15 amino acids. Trimming shortened V by 5 bases and J by 4 bases, and 15 bases separated the two germline ends. Germline lookup yields CDR1 MNHNY and CDR2 SVGAGI (reference sequence). The CDR3 sequence: CASSPGGAHYNEQFF. The CDR3 region has the DNA TGTGCCAGCAGTCCCGGCGGGGCGCATTACAATGAGCAGTTCTTC.

This clone was counted a single time. CDR3 amino acids: CASSAPRGGRGEKLFF. CDR3 sequence (DNA): TGTGCCAGCAGCGCACCACGCGGCGGGCGGGGTGAAAAACTGTTTTTT. The chain uses TRBV9 and TRBJ1-4; D is undetermined. The CDR3 sequence is 16 residues long. Trimming took off 3 bases at V and 7 bases at J, with 19 bases between the two ends. From germline, CDR1 is SGDLS and CDR2 YYNGEE.

The chain carries TRBV19 and TRBJ2-7; D is possibly TRBD2 (6 bases). CDR1 and CDR2 (germline): LNHDA, SQIVND (reference sequence). The CDR3 is made up of 13 amino acids. The V end lost 7 bases, the J end lost 4 bases, and 14 bases lay between the germline ends. The CDR3 protein is CASNGGPGYEQYF. The CDR3 DNA reads TGTGCCAGTAATGGAGGGCCGGGGTACGAGCAGTACTTC. Together with reference TRBV19 and TRBJ2-7, the CDR3 gives the full variable domain: DGGITQSPKYLFRKEGQNVTLSCEQNLNHDAMYWYRQDPGQGLRLIYYSQIVNDFQKGDIAEGYSVSREKKESFPLTVTSAQKNPTAFYLCASNGGPGYEQYFGPGTRLTVT.

The rearrangement uses TRBV30 and TRBJ1-4; D gene ambiguous. V was clipped by 5 bases and J by 6 bases, with 19 bases between them. There are 15 residues in the CDR3. Germline-derived CDR1 and CDR2 are GTSNPN and SVGIG (reference sequence). The CDR3 bases are TGTGCCTGGGTCAGGTATGAGGGCGAAGATGAAAAACTGTTTTTT. Amino acid sequence: CAWVRYEGEDEKLFF.

DNA of the CDR3: TGTGCCAGCAGTTCGTTCCAGGGTACGCAGTATTTT. It yields the protein CASSSFQGTQYF. The chain recombines TRBV28 with TRBJ2-3, with D perhaps TRBD1 (5 bases). V lost 4 bases, J lost 8 bases, and 10 bases lay in between. CDR1 is MDHEN and CDR2 is SYDVKM in the germline V gene. The CDR3 is 12 residues long.

The gene calls are TRBV11-3 and TRBJ2-2, with 7 positions matching TRBD1. Germline V gene lookup returns CDR1 SGHNT and CDR2 YENEEA. Germline trimming cut 1 base from V and 6 bases from J; bases unmatched to any gene: 8. This CDR3 has 16 residues. CDR3 coding DNA: TGTGCCAGCAGCTTAGGCCCACGGCAGGGGGCCGGGGAGCTGTTTTTT. Translating it yields CASSLGPRQGAGELFF.

J is TRBJ2-7 and V is TRBV28; D unclear. The V and J ends lost 6 bases and 6 bases respectively, with 18 bases between them. Germline V gives CDR1 MDHEN, CDR2 SYDVKM. This CDR3 is 14 amino acids long. CDR3: CASSPSLPFGEQYF. CDR3 coding DNA: TGTGCCAGCAGCCCAAGCCTCCCGTTCGGCGAGCAGTACTTC.

V usage is TRBV2 and J usage is TRBJ1-6, with D maybe TRBD1 (5 bases). Trimming removed 8 bases from V and 10 bases from J, with 9 bases in between. CDR1 is SNHLY and CDR2 is FYNNEI in the germline V gene. The CDR3 has 11 amino acids. The CDR3 region is CASWGESPLHF. The CDR3 DNA sequence: TGTGCCAGCTGGGGGGAATCACCCCTCCACTTT. The full variable domain, its missing parts supplied by reference TRBV2 and TRBJ1-6, is EPEVTQTPSHQVTQMGQEVILRCVPISNHLYFYWYRQILGQKVEFLVSFYNNEISEKSEIFDDQFSVERPDGSNFTLKIRSTKLEDSAMYFCASWGESPLHFGNGTRLTVT.

The rearrangement joins TRBV7-6 to TRBJ2-1, with D possibly TRBD1 on 5 matching bases. The ends were cut back, 3 bases at V and 2 bases at J, with 14 bases in the middle. This CDR3 contains 16 residues. Looked up from germline, CDR1 is SGHVS and CDR2 is FNYEAQ. The CDR3 here is CASSFWVKGAYNEQFF. In DNA, the CDR3 is TGTGCCAGCAGCTTTTGGGTTAAAGGGGCCTACAATGAGCAGTTCTTC.

V is TRBV10-3 and J is TRBJ2-6; D might be TRBD1 (6 bases). The CDR3 has 16 amino acids. The ends were cut back, 8 bases at V and 1 base at J, with 15 bases in the middle. The germline gives CDR1 ENHRY, CDR2 SYGVKD. CDR3 region: CAIPGQPKSGANVLTF. The CDR3 DNA reads as TGTGCCATCCCGGGACAACCCAAATCTGGGGCCAACGTCCTGACTTTC.

The chain is built from TRBV5-1 and TRBJ2-7; D perhaps matches TRBD1 (6 bases). Germline CDR1 is SGHRS and CDR2 is YFSETQ. Trimming pared 4 bases from V and 2 bases from J, leaving 13 bases between. The CDR3 loop spans 14 amino acids. The CDR3 is CASSQRDTAYEQYF. In nucleotides, the CDR3 is TGCGCCAGCAGCCAAAGGGACACCGCCTACGAGCAGTACTTC.

The chain is built from TRBV6-5 and TRBJ2-3; maybe TRBD1 (5 bases). The CDR3 totals 13 residues. V lost 5 bases and J 5 bases, leaving 11 bases between the germline ends. Germline V gene data show CDR1 as MNHEY and CDR2 as SVGAGI. The CDR3 sequence is CASSHRSGDTQYF. The CDR3 DNA follows: TGTGCCAGCAGTCACAGGAGTGGAGATACGCAGTATTTT.

This clone appeared a few times. The rearrangement uses TRBV5-1 and TRBJ1-3, with 7 bases matching TRBD1. V lost 5 bases to trimming and J lost 0 bases; unmatched junction nucleotides: 8. The CDR3 runs 16 residues. Germline V gives CDR1 SGHRS, CDR2 YFSETQ. CDR3 loop: CASSSATGLSGNTIYF. The CDR3, as DNA: TGCGCCAGCAGTTCCGCGACAGGGCTCTCTGGAAACACCATATATTTT.

The chain is built from TRBV7-2 and TRBJ2-5; D unresolved. CDR3 length equals 17 residues. V was clipped by 0 bases and J by 0 bases, with 14 bases between them. Germline CDR1 reads SGHTA; CDR2 reads FQGNSA. CDR3 nucleotides: TGTGCCAGCAGCTTAGCTCCTACCCATTCGTACCAAGAGACCCAGTACTTC. It translates to CASSLAPTHSYQETQYF.

The V gene is TRBV6-5, the J gene TRBJ2-1, with 9 bases lining up with TRBD1. Per germline, CDR1 MNHEY and CDR2 SVGAGI. The CDR3 is 15 residues long. V lost 5 bases, J lost 2 bases, and 4 bases stayed unmatched. CDR3 coding DNA: TGTGCCAGCAGTAAAGGGACAGGGCCCTACAATGAGCAGTTCTTC. Its translation: CASSKGTGPYNEQFF.

The chain carries TRBV7-2 and TRBJ2-5; 7 nucleotides line up with TRBD2. Trimming cost V 1 base and J 3 bases; bases outside gene matches: 5. Germline CDR1 and CDR2: SGHTA and FQGNSA. The length of the CDR3 is 15 residues. The CDR3 loop is CASSLGRLAEETQYF. CDR3 coding DNA: TGTGCCAGCAGCTTAGGGCGACTAGCAGAAGAGACCCAGTACTTC.

The chain recombines TRBV15 with TRBJ2-7; the D gene is possibly TRBD1 (5 bases). V was clipped by 11 bases and J by 3 bases, with 11 bases between them. The CDR3 is 11 residues long. CDR1 is LNHNV and CDR2 is YYDKDF in the germline V gene (reference sequence). CDR3: CAPGKSYEQYF. The CDR3 coding sequence is TGTGCCCCAGGGAAGAGCTACGAGCAGTACTTC.

The gene calls are TRBV13 and TRBJ2-3; D might be TRBD1 (5 bases). This CDR3 has 17 amino acids. Trimming cost V 6 bases and J 6 bases, with 25 bases left between them. Germline-derived CDR1 and CDR2 are PRHDT and FYEKMQ (reference sequence). CDR3 loop: CASSSYIDSVGRDTQYF. The CDR3 DNA sequence: TGTGCCAGCAGTTCCTATATTGACAGTGTGGGGCGGGATACGCAGTATTTT. The variable domain in full, completed from reference TRBV13 and TRBJ2-3, reads AAGVIQSPRHLIKEKRETATLKCYPIPRHDTVYWYQQGPGQDPQFLISFYEKMQSDKGSIPDRFSAQQFSDYHSELNMSSLELGDSALYFCASSSYIDSVGRDTQYFGPGTRLTVL.

This clone was observed a single time. The V gene is TRBV6-1, the J gene TRBJ1-5; tentative D call: TRBD1 (5 bases). V was clipped by 4 bases and J by 3 bases, with 13 bases between them. This CDR3 is built from 15 residues. The germline V gene has CDR1 MNHNS and CDR2 SASEGT. The CDR3 DNA follows: TGTGCCAGCAGTGCGGGGACTATAACCAATCAGCCCCAGCATTTT. Protein product: CASSAGTITNQPQHF.

V usage is TRBV2 and J usage is TRBJ1-5; 7 positions match TRBD1. CDR3 length equals 15 residues. Trimming cost V 0 bases and J 6 bases; bases outside gene matches: 5. In germline, CDR1 is SNHLY, CDR2 FYNNEI. The CDR3 protein is CASSEAAGGLQPQHF. In nucleotides, the CDR3 is TGTGCCAGCAGTGAAGCAGCAGGGGGGCTTCAGCCCCAGCATTTT.

This chain uses TRBV27 with TRBJ2-3; 7 bases match TRBD2. CDR3 length equals 15 residues. The germline CDR1 and CDR2 sequences are MNHEY and SMNVEV (reference sequence). V was pared by 3 bases and J by 4 bases, with 7 bases of the junction left unmatched. CDR3 amino acids: CASSFRRGGADTQYF. The CDR3 DNA reads TGTGCCAGCAGTTTCCGACGGGGAGGGGCAGATACGCAGTATTTT.

Only one count was recorded for this clone. The chain couples TRBV19 to TRBJ2-3; 8 bases fit TRBD1. Germline values: CDR1 LNHDA, CDR2 SQIVND (reference sequence). CDR3 length: 16 amino acids. The ends lost 5 bases at V and 1 base at J; junction bases unmatched: 8. The CDR3 nucleotides read TGTGCCAGTAGTCCGGACAGGGCAGGAGGCACAGATACGCAGTATTTT. This gives the protein CASSPDRAGGTDTQYF.

The DNA for the CDR3 is TGTGCCAGCAGTGACGCAGGGGAGAATGAGCAGTTCTTC. Residues: CASSDAGENEQFF. The chain joins TRBV6-5 to TRBJ2-1, with D possibly TRBD1 on 6 matching bases. Germline values: CDR1 MNHEY, CDR2 SVGAGI. CDR3 size: 13 residues. The V and J ends lost 5 bases and 7 bases respectively, with 12 bases between them.

The V gene is TRBV7-2, the J gene TRBJ2-7, with TRBD1 matching 10 bases. The V segment lost 7 bases and the J segment 7 bases; nucleotides outside the gene matches: 13. Per the germline V gene, CDR1 is SGHTA and CDR2 is FQGNSA. CDR3 length: 15 amino acids. This chain's CDR3 is CASNRQGAKSDEQYF. The CDR3 DNA is TGTGCCAGCAACAGACAGGGGGCGAAATCAGATGAGCAGTACTTC.